This TCR beta chain was identified during a study of cytotoxic CD8 clonotypes in ibrutinib-treated CLL. Study summary: Response samples were obtained once patients had received a median roughly 11 months of treatment, range 6 to 36.

Sequencing was performed with immunoSEQ multiplex PCR; in TCRdb, only in-frame clones are kept and a portion is missing. The data hold about 74,000 clones, with 80% observed a single time. Per the germline V gene, CDR1 is SGHDN and CDR2 is FVKESK. V was clipped by 4 bases and J by 6 bases; unmatched bases: 11. The CDR3 is 15 amino acids. The specimen comprised PBMCs, sampled at disease progression, from a patient treated with ibrutinib. The chain uses TRBV14 and TRBJ1-1; 7 nucleotides align to TRBD1. This TCR was recovered from a human donor with chronic lymphocytic leukemia. CDR3 residues: CASSPTRRQGAEAFF. The CDR3 DNA reads as TGTGCCAGCAGCCCAACTAGACGACAGGGCGCTGAAGCTTTCTTT.